This T cell receptor (beta chain) was captured by sequencing in a study of blood T cell repertoires in COVID-19. Study context: Each recovered donor of Cohort 3 presented with two negative PCRs, clearance, or symptom resolution. Acute and convalescent COVID-19 specimens originated in the United States, Italy and Spain. From T cells, B-cell-depleted T cells, or PBMCs came the material, which was cDNA or gDNA.

TCRdb's table, derived via immunoSEQ multiplex PCR, lists solely in-frame clones and lacks some. In the table there are some 330,000 clones, roughly 86% of which are singletons. This CDR3 comprises 12 residues. Germline-derived CDR1 and CDR2 are MNHEY and SVGAGI. The V end was cut by 6 bases, the J end by 7 bases, with 13 bases between. Living in under 30 US areas, the participants were between 18 and 89 years of age. Specimen: PBMCs or T cells enriched from blood (not recorded which). This chain joins TRBV6-5 and TRBJ2-7, with D perhaps matching TRBD1 (7 bases). This sequence was found in a man between 40 and 49 years old in a cohort exposed to, infected with or recovered from COVID-19 (not recorded which). DNA of the CDR3: TGTGCCAGCAGATTACAGGGGAGGGAGCAGTACTTC. Protein product: CASRLQGREQYF.